These 15 T cell receptor beta chains came from one sample sequenced in a study of blood T cell repertoires in COVID-19. Here immunoSEQ multiplex PCR was the method, and the copy in TCRdb shows in-frame clones only, minus some. The data contain around 270,000 clones, approximately 83% of them singletons. Sequences were obtained from peripheral blood. Every receptor here comes from a person aged 70 to 85 with COVID-19, enrolled during active disease.

The V and J genes are TRBV4-1 and TRBJ2-4; 10 bases are shared with TRBD2. The CDR3 has 18 residues. V shed 0 bases, J shed 1 base, and the junction held 6 bases outside the gene matches. CDR1 is MGHRA, CDR2 YSYEKL, per germline. The CDR3 loop reads CASSQDWLAGAAKNIQYF. The CDR3 nucleotides read TGCGCCAGCAGCCAAGATTGGCTAGCGGGAGCCGCCAAAAACATTCAGTACTTC.

J is TRBJ2-1 and V is TRBV5-1; 10 bases fit TRBD2. The CDR3 covers 14 residues. Germline V gives CDR1 SGHRS, CDR2 YFSETQ. Trimming cost V 9 bases and J 8 bases; bases outside gene matches: 11. This chain's CDR3 is CATASGSYIDEQFF. As DNA, the CDR3 is TGCGCCACGGCTAGCGGGAGCTATATAGATGAGCAGTTCTTC.

The V gene is TRBV6-2 or TRBV6-3, the J gene TRBJ1-4; D uncertain. Trimming removed 6 bases at V and 7 bases at J, with 21 bases between. Looked up from germline, CDR1 is MNHEY and CDR2 is SVGEGT. This CDR3 spans 16 amino acids. The CDR3 DNA is TGTGCCAGCAGCAACCTCGGATTTGGTGAGGGTGAAAAACTGTTTTTT. It yields the protein CASSNLGFGEGEKLFF.

The chain joins TRBV7-2 to TRBJ2-7, with D possibly matching TRBD1 (6 bases). V lost 4 bases to trimming and J lost 0 bases, with 10 bases between them. The germline V gene has CDR1 SGHTA and CDR2 FQGNSA. CDR3 length equals 14 residues. The CDR3 is CASSYGQHSYEQYF. The DNA for the CDR3 is TGTGCCAGCAGCTATGGACAGCACTCCTACGAGCAGTACTTC.

J is TRBJ1-5 and V is TRBV21-1; the D call of TRBD1 is as the table states it, not checked on the DNA. TRBV21-1 is reported as a pseudogene. This CDR3 has 17 residues. The CDR3 region is CASSKVDRVYSNQPQHF. DNA for the CDR3: TGTGCCAGCAGCAAAGTGGACAGAGTTTATAGCAATCAGCCCCAGCATTTT.

The rearrangement links TRBV7-2 to TRBJ1-2, with a possible D match to TRBD1 (6 bases). CDR1 and CDR2 from the germline V gene are SGHTA and FQGNSA. Trimming removed 4 bases from V and 5 bases from J, with 11 bases in between. The CDR3 has 13 amino acids. CDR3 DNA: TGTGCCAGCAGCTCAGGGGTAGGGTATGGCTACACCTTC. It yields the protein CASSSGVGYGYTF.

The rearrangement links TRBV10-3 to TRBJ2-1; 9 bases fit TRBD2. This CDR3 is 13 amino acids long. The germline V gene encodes CDR1 ENHRY and CDR2 SYGVKD. J gave up 3 bases and V 10 bases, and 4 bases lay outside the gene matches. The CDR3 loop reads CATSSGDYNEQFF. CDR3 sequence (DNA): TGTGCCACCTCTAGCGGGGACTACAATGAGCAGTTCTTC.

This chain joins TRBV28 and TRBJ1-1; D is unresolved. This CDR3 is 14 amino acids long. V lost 3 bases, J lost 1 base, and 9 bases lay in between. CDR1 and CDR2 (germline): MDHEN, SYDVKM. CDR3 DNA: TGTGCCAGCAGTTTCTTCCGGGGGAACACTGAAGCTTTCTTT. This codes for CASSFFRGNTEAFF.

This clone occurred once. V gene TRBV5-1 combines with J gene TRBJ1-1, with 7 bases that match TRBD1. Germline V gene sequence: CDR1 SGHRS, CDR2 YFSETQ. The ends lost 0 bases at V and 2 bases at J; junction bases unmatched: 7. The CDR3 spans 16 residues. CDR3: CASSLAGTAFNTEAFF. As DNA, the CDR3 is TGCGCCAGCAGCTTGGCCGGGACAGCATTTAACACTGAAGCTTTCTTT.

The J gene is TRBJ1-2, the V gene TRBV6-5; 8 positions agree with TRBD1. V was pared by 8 bases and J by 4 bases, with 9 bases of the junction left unmatched. From germline, CDR1 is MNHEY and CDR2 SVGAGI. The CDR3 runs to 14 residues. This chain's CDR3 is CASAFRTGIYGYTF. As DNA, the CDR3 is TGTGCCAGCGCCTTCCGGACAGGGATCTATGGCTACACCTTC.

This sequence joins TRBV5-1 and TRBJ2-1, with D possibly being TRBD2 (5 bases). Germline values: CDR1 SGHRS, CDR2 YFSETQ. The CDR3 runs to 11 residues. The V end lost 4 bases, the J end lost 14 bases, and 13 bases lay between the germline ends. For the CDR3, the DNA is TGCGCCAGCAGCCTCGACGGGGTCGAGTTCTTC. Its protein product is CASSLDGVEFF.

The J gene is TRBJ1-2, the V gene TRBV2; D not resolved. Trimming stripped 6 bases from V and 1 base from J, with 9 bases between. This CDR3 spans 13 amino acids. Germline loops: CDR1 SNHLY, CDR2 FYNNEI. CDR3 in DNA: TGTGCCAGCAGAGTGGGGAGTAACTATGGCTACACCTTC. Protein product: CASRVGSNYGYTF.

The V call is TRBV19, the J call TRBJ2-2, with TRBD2 matching over 8 bases. V dropped 6 bases and J dropped 5; count of bases not matched to a gene: 5. This CDR3 spans 14 amino acids. The germline gives CDR1 LNHDA, CDR2 SQIVND (reference sequence). DNA of the CDR3: TGTGCCAGTAGCAGCGGGGGCACTACCGGGGAGCTGTTTTTT. It specifies CASSSGGTTGELFF.

This clone was seen a few times. This sequence joins TRBV12-3 or TRBV12-4 and TRBJ2-3; tentatively, D is TRBD1 (6 bases). This CDR3 comprises 11 residues. V lost 6 bases, J lost 10 bases, and 11 bases lay in between. The CDR3: CASRRGSAQYF. The CDR3 DNA sequence: TGTGCCAGCAGGAGGGGGAGCGCGCAGTATTTT.

This chain connects TRBV7-2 to TRBJ1-2; 8 bases align to TRBD1. J gave up 3 bases and V 8 bases, and 8 bases lay outside the gene matches. The V gene's germline CDR1 is SGHTA and CDR2 FQGNSA. The CDR3 contains 14 residues. The CDR3 here is CASLGQGEYYGYTF. In nucleotides, the CDR3 is TGTGCCAGCCTAGGACAGGGCGAGTACTATGGCTACACCTTC.